This T cell receptor (beta chain) was recorded in a study of blood T cells in healthy people across ages. Whole-study findings and limits: No conclusive comparison of naive versus antigen-experienced cells was possible with unsorted PBMCs.

Details on this clonotype: Its antigen is as yet unknown.

Healthy Caucasians from Russia aged about 6 to 90 served as donors. Per the germline V gene, CDR1 is MGHRA and CDR2 is YSYEKL. The CDR3 is made up of 15 amino acids. Trimming removed 1 base from V and 5 bases from J, with 12 bases in between. Using a J-beta primer mix together with a sample-barcoded 5' primer, a second PCR was run for 7 to 11 cycles. The study obtained at least 2.5 million CDR3-containing paired-end reads from every sample. Each CDR3 protein gets one entry after TCRdb re-called the 5' RACE reads with MiXCR. The sample records roughly 1,700,000 distinct CDR3 sequences, about 28% being singletons.

The material sequenced was blood. The receptor was isolated from a woman aged 30 to 39 in good health. This rearrangement joins TRBV4-1 to TRBJ1-5; D is perhaps TRBD1 (5 bases). The CDR3 DNA is TGCGCCAGCAGCCAAGTTTCGAGGGGAGATCAGCCCCAGCATTTT. Translation gives CASSQVSRGDQPQHF.